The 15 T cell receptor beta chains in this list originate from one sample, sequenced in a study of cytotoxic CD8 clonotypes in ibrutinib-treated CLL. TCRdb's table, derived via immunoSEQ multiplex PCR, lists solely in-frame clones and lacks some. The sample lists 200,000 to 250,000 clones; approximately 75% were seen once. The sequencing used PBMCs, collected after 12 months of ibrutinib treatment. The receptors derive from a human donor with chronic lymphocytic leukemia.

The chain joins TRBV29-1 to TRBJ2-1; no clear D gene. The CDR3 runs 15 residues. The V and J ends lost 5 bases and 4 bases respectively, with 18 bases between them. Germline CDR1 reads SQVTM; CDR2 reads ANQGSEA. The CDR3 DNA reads TGCAGCGTTCCCCCTAGGTCGTCAGAGTACAATGAGCAGTTCTTC. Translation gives CSVPPRSSEYNEQFF.

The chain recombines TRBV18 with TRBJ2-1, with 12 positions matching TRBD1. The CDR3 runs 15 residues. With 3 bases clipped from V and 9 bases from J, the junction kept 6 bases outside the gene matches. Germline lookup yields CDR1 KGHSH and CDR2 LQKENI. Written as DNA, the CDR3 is TGTGCCAGCTCACCCGGGACAGGGGGCCTGATTGAGCAGTTCTTC. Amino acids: CASSPGTGGLIEQFF. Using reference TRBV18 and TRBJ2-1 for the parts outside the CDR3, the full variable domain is NAGVMQNPRHLVRRRGQEARLRCSPMKGHSHVYWYRQLPEEGLKFMVYLQKENIIDESGMPKERFSAEFPKEGPSILRIQQVVRGDSAAYFCASSPGTGGLIEQFFGPGTRLTVL.

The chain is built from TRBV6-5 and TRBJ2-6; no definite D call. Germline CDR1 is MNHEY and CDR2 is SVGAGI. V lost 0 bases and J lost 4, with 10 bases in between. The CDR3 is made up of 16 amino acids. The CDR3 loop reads CASSYSAGAGANVLTF. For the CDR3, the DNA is TGTGCCAGCAGTTACTCGGCCGGAGCCGGGGCCAACGTCCTGACTTTC.

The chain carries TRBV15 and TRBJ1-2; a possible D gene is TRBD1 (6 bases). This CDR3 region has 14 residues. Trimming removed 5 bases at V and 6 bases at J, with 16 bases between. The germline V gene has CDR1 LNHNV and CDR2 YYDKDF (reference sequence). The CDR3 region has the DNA TGTGCCACCAGCGGGGGCCCGGTCGTCAATGGCTACACCTTC. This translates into CATSGGPVVNGYTF.

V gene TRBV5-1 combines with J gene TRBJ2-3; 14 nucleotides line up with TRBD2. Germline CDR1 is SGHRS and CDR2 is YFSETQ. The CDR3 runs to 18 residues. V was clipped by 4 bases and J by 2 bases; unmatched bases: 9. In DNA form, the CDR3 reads TGCGCCAGCAGCCCCGGGACTAGCGGGAGATCCGTCACAGATACGCAGTATTTT. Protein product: CASSPGTSGRSVTDTQYF.

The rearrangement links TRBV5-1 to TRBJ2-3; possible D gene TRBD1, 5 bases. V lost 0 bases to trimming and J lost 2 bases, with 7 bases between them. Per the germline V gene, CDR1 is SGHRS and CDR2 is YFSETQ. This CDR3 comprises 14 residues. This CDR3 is CASSLEQVTDTQYF. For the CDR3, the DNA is TGCGCCAGCAGCTTGGAACAGGTCACAGATACGCAGTATTTT.

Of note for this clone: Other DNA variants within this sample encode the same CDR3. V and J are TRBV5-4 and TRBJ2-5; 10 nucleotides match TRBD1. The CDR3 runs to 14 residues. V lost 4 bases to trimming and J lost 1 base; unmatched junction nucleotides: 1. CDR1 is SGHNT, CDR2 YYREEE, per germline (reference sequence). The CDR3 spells CASSRQGAQETQYF. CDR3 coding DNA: TGTGCCAGCAGCCGACAGGGGGCCCAAGAGACCCAGTACTTC.

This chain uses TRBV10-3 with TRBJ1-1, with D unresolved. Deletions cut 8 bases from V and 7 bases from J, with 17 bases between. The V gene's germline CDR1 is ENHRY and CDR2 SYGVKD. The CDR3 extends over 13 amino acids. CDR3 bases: TGTGCCATCGGAAACTCCCCGAGACGTGAAGCTTTCTTT. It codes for CAIGNSPRREAFF.

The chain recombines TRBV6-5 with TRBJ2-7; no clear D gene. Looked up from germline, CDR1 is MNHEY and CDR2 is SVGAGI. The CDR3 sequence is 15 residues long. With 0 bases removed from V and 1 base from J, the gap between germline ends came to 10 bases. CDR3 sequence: CASSYSAAKSYEQYF. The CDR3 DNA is TGTGCCAGCAGTTACTCTGCGGCGAAGTCCTACGAGCAGTACTTC.

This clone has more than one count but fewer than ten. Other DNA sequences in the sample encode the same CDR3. This CDR3 is CASSLEGYGYTF. The CDR3 bases are TGTGCCAGCAGCTTAGAAGGCTATGGCTACACCTTC. The chain uses TRBV7-9 and TRBJ1-2; no clear D gene. Germline lookup yields CDR1 SEHNR and CDR2 FQNEAQ (reference sequence). This CDR3 has 12 residues. V was clipped by 1 base and J by 4 bases, with 4 bases between them.

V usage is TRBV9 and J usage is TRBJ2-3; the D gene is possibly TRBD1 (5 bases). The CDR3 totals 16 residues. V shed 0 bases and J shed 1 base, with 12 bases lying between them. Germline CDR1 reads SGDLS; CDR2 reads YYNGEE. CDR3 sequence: CASSVGLPRGTDTQYF. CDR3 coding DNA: TGTGCCAGCAGCGTAGGGTTGCCCAGGGGCACAGATACGCAGTATTTT.

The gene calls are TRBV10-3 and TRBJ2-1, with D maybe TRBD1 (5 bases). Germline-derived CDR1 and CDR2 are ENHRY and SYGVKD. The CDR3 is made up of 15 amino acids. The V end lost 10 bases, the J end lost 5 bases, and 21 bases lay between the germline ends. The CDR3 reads CATDILGQGHNEQFF. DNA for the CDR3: TGTGCCACTGATATCTTAGGGCAGGGTCACAATGAGCAGTTCTTC.

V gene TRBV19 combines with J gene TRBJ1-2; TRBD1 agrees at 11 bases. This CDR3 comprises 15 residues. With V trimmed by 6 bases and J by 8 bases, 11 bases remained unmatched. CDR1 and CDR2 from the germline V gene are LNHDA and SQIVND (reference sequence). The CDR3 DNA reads TGTGCCAGTAGCTCGGACAGGGGGCTTTTAGGAGGCTACACCTTC. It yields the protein CASSSDRGLLGGYTF. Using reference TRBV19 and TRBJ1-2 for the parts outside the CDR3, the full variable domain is DGGITQSPKYLFRKEGQNVTLSCEQNLNHDAMYWYRQDPGQGLRLIYYSQIVNDFQKGDIAEGYSVSREKKESFPLTVTSAQKNPTAFYLCASSSDRGLLGGYTFGSGTRLTVV.

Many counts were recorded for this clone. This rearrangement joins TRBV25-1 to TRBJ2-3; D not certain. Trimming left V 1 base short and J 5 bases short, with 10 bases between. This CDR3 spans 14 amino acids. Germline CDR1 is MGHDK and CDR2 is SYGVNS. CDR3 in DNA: TGTGCCAGCAGTGAATCTACCTTGGGAGATACGCAGTATTTT. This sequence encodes CASSESTLGDTQYF.

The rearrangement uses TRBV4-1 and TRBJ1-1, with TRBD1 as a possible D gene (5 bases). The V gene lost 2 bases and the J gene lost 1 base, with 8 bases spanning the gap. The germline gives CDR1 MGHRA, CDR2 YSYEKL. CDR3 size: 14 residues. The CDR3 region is CASSQPTGNTEAFF. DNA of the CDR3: TGCGCCAGCAGCCAACCCACAGGGAACACTGAAGCTTTCTTT.